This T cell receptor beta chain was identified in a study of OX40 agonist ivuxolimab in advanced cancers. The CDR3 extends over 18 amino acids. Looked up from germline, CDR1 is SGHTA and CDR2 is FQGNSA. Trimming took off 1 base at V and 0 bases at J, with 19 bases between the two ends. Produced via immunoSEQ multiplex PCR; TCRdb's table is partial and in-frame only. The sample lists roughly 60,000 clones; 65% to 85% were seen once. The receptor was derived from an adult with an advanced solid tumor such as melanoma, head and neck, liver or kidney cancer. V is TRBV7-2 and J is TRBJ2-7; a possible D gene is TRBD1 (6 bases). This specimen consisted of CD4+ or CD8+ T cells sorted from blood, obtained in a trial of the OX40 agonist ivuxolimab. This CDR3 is CASSLDIGTPGYSYEQYF. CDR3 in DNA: TGTGCCAGCAGCTTAGATATAGGGACACCTGGCTACTCCTACGAGCAGTACTTC.